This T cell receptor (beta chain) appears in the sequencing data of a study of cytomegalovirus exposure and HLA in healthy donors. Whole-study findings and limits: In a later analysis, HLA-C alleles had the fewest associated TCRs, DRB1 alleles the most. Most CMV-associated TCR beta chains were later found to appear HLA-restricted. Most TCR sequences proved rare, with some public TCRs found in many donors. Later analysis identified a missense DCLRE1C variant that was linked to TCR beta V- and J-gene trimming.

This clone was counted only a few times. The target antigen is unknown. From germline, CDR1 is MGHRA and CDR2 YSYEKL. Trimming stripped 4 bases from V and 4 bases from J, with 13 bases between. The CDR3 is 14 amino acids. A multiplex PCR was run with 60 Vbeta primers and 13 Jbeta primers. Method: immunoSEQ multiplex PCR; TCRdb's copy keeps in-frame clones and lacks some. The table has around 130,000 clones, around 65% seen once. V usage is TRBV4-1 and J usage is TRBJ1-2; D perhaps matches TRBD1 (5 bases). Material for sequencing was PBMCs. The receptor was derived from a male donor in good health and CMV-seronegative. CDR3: CASSPEQATYGYTF. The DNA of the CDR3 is TGCGCCAGCAGCCCGGAACAGGCTACCTATGGCTACACCTTC.